This TCR beta chain comes out of a study of blood T cell repertoires in COVID-19 (dated by TCRdb to 2020 to 2021). Study-wide context: The collaborator samples originated in the United States, Italy and Spain and spanned the acute and convalescent phases of COVID-19. The prospective study material was composed of cDNA or gDNA derived from T cells, B-cell-depleted T cells, or PBMCs. The dataset comprised deeply sampled blood TCRbeta repertoires from subjects exposed to, actively infected with, or recovered from COVID-19. The repertoires were made available in a free public database intended to serve as a resource for research on the immune response to SARS-CoV-2. Samples came from the ongoing ImmuneRACE study (first 160 participants) plus 1,254 subjects from 6 global collaborators. Sample metadata almost always included a de-identified subject ID, COVID-19 status, age in years and sex. Where available, HLA class I and class II types were obtained from metadata supplied by the sample provider rather than from assay-based typing. General study outcomes and caveats: The quantity of clinical and demographic metadata differed by source and by participant and was supplied without curation.

Remarks on this clone: The antigen this receptor binds is unknown. There are no base qualities to consult, and no much larger clone falls within one base.

TCRbeta CDR3 regions were amplified from genomic DNA by means of the immunoSEQ Assay, a bias-controlled multiplex PCR. Under the source paper's analysis protocol: Nucleated cell counts per sample were estimated from amplification of reference gene primers within the assay. To quantify the absolute abundance of each unique TCRbeta CDR3 rearrangement, sequence reads were collapsed and filtered. For each sample, productive Simpson clonality was calculated as the square root of Simpson's diversity index across productive rearrangements. Not all clones reach the TCRdb copy of this immuneACCESS table, which keeps in-frame sequences only. Checked studies attribute under half of the gap to unresolved V genes and leave the rest unexplained. From that table come the V and J calls and clone size; the DNA was used to work out D and trimming. The table for this sample lists some 270,000 clones; 75% to 90% of them were counted only once. The top ten clones comprise more than 3.5% of the sample.

Per the germline V gene, SGHDT is the CDR1 and YYEEEE is the CDR2. The cysteine opens and the phenylalanine closes a CDR3 of 17 amino acids. Only the CDR3 DNA stays, 51 bases, in frame from base 1. Relative to germline, V is missing 2 bases and J is missing 7 bases, with 9 bases of the junction outside any gene match. In the prospective study, participants were about 18 to 90 years old, resided in 24 geographic areas of the United States, and were enrolled through a virtual design. In the prospective study, participants were assigned to cohorts based on the clinical history participants reported in a screening survey and a study questionnaire. For ImmuneRACE Cohort 3, a participant was defined as recovered based on two consecutive negative NP/OP PCR tests, clearance by a healthcare professional, or resolution of symptoms. Mobile phlebotomists in the prospective study collected whole blood, serum and a nasopharyngeal or oropharyngeal swab from every participant. Participants in the prospective study had the option to provide additional blood draws and questionnaires over a roughly two-month period. Blood samples from the prospective study were shipped frozen or at room temperature prior to DNA extraction.

The sequence links TRBV5-6 to TRBJ1-6; 10 of the junction bases match TRBD1. Sample: PBMCs or T cells enriched from blood (not recorded which). The sequence derives from a woman in her 30s who had recovered from COVID-19. The DNA is as follows: TGTGCCAGCAGCTTCTTTCGGGACAGGGGAGGCAATTCACCCCTCCACTTT. Its coded protein is CASSFFRDRGGNSPLHF.